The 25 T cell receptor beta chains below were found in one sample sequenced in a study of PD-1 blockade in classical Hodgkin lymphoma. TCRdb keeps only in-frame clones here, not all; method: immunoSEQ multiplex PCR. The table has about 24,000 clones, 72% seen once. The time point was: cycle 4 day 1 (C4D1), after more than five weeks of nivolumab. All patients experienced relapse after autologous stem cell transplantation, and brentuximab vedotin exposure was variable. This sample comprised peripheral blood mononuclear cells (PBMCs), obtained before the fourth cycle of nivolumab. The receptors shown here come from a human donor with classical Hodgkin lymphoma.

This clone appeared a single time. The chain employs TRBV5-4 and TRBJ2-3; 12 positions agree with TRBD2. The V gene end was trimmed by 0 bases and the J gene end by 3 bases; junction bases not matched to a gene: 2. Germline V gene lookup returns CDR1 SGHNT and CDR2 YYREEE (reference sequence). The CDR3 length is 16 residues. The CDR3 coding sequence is TGTGCCAGCAGCTTGGGGGGGACTAGCGGGACAGATACGCAGTATTTT. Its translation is CASSLGGTSGTDTQYF.

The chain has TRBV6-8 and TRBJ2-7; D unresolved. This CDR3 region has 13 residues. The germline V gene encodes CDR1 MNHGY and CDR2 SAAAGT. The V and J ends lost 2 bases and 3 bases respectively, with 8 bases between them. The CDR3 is CASSYGENYEQYV. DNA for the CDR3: TGTGCCAGCAGTTACGGGGAAAACTACGAGCAGTACGTC.

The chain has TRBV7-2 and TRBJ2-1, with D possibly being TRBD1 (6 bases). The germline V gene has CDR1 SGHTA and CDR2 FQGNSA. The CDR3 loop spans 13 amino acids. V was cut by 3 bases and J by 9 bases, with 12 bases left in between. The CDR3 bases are TGTGCCAGCAGCTTTTGGGGGCGCATTGAGCAGTTCTTC. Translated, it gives CASSFWGRIEQFF.

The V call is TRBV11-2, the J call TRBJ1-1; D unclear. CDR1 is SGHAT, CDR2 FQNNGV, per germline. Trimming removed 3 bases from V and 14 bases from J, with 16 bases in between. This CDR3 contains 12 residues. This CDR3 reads CASSFRTGIRFF. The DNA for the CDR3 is TGTGCCAGCAGCTTCCGGACTGGGATTAGGTTCTTT.

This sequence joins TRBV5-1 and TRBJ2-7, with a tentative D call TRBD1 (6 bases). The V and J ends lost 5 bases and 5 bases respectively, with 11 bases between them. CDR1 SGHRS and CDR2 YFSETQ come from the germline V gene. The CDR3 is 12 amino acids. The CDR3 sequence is CASSLNRDEQYF. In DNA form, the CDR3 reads TGCGCCAGCAGTTTAAACAGGGACGAGCAGTACTTC. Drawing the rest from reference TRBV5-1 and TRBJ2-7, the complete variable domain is KAGVTQTPRYLIKTRGQQVTLSCSPISGHRSVSWYQQTPGQGLQFLFEYFSETQRNKGNFPGRFSGRQFSNSRSEMNVSTLELGDSALYLCASSLNRDEQYFGPGTRLTVT.

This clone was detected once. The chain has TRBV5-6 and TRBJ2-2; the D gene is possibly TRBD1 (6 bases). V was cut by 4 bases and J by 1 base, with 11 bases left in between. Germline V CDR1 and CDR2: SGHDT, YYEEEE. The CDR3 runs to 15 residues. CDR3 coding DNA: TGTGCCAGCAGCACCCGGACAGAGAACACCGGGGAGCTGTTTTTT. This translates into CASSTRTENTGELFF.

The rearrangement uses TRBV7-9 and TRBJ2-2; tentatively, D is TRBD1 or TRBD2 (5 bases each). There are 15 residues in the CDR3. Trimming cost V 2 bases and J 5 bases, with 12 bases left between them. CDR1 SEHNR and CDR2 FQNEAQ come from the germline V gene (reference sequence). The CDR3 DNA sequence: TGTGCCAGCAGCTTAAAAGGGGAGCGTACCGGGGAGCTGTTTTTT. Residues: CASSLKGERTGELFF.

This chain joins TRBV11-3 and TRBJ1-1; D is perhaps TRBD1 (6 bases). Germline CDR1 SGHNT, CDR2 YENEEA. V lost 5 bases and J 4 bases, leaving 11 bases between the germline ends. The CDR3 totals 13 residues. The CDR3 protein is CASSNLGATEAFF. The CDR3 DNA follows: TGTGCCAGCAGCAATCTGGGGGCCACTGAAGCTTTCTTT.

CDR3 sequence reads: CATGQVNEQFF. In nucleotides, the CDR3 is TGTGCCACCGGACAGGTCAATGAGCAGTTCTTC. The chain has TRBV19 and TRBJ2-1; 7 bases map to TRBD1. The CDR3 has 11 residues. Germline CDR1 LNHDA, CDR2 SQIVND (reference sequence). Germline trimming cut 10 bases from V and 6 bases from J; bases unmatched to any gene: 3.

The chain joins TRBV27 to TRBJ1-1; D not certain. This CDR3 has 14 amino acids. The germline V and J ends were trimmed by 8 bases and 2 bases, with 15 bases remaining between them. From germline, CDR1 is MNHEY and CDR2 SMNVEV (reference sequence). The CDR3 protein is CASGEVAPNTEAFF. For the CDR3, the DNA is TGTGCCAGCGGAGAGGTGGCGCCTAACACTGAAGCTTTCTTT.

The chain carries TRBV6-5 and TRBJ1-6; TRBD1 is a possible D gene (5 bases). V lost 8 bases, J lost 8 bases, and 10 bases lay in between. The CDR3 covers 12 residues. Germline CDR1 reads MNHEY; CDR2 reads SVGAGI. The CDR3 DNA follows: TGTGCCAGCGGGGCCCACTATTCACCCCTCCACTTT. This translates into CASGAHYSPLHF.

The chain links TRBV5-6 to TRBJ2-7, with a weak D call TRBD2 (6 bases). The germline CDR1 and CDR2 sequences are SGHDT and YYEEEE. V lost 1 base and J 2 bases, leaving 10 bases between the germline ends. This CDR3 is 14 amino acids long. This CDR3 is CASSLIGGPYEQYV. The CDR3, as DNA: TGTGCCAGCAGCTTGATAGGAGGGCCCTACGAGCAGTACGTC.

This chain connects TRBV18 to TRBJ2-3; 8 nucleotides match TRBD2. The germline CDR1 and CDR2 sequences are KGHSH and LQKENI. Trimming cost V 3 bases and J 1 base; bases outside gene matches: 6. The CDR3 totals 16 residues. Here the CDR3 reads CASSPSSAGGTDTQYF. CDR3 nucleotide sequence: TGTGCCAGCTCACCCTCCTCAGCGGGGGGCACAGATACGCAGTATTTT.

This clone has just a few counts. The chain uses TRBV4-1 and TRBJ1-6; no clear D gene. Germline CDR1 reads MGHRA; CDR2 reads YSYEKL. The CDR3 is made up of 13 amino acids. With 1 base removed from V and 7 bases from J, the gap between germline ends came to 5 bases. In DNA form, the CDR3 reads TGCGCCAGCAGCCAAGTCCTAAATTCACCCCTCCACTTT. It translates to CASSQVLNSPLHF.

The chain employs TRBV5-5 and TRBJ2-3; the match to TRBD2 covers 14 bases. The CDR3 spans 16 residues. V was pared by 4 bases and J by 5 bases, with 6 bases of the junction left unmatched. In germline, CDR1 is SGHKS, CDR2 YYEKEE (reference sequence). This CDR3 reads CASSLGLAGAQDTQYF. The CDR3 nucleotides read TGTGCCAGCAGCCTGGGACTAGCGGGGGCCCAAGATACGCAGTATTTT. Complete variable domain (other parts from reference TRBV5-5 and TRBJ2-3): DAGVTQSPTHLIKTRGQQVTLRCSPISGHKSVSWYQQVLGQGPQFIFQYYEKEERGRGNFPDRFSARQFPNYSSELNVNALLLGDSALYLCASSLGLAGAQDTQYFGPGTRLTVL.

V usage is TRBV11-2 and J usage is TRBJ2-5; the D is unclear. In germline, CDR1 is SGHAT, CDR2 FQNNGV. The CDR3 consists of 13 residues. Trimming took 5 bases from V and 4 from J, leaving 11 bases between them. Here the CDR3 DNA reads TGTGCCAGCAGCCCCCCGTCCGGAGAGACCCAGTACTTC. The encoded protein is CASSPPSGETQYF.

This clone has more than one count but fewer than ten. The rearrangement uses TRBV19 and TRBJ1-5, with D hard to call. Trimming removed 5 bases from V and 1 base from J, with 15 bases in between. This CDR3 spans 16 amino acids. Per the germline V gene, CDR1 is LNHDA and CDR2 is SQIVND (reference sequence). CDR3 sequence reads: CASSPRRGNSNQPQHF. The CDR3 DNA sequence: TGTGCCAGTAGTCCGCGGCGAGGGAACAGCAATCAGCCCCAGCATTTT.

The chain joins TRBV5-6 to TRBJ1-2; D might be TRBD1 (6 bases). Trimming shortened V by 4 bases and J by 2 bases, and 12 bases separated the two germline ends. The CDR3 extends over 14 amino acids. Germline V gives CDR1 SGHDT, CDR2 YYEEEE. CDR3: CASSQNDRNYGYTF. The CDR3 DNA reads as TGTGCCAGCAGCCAGAATGACAGGAACTATGGCTACACCTTC.

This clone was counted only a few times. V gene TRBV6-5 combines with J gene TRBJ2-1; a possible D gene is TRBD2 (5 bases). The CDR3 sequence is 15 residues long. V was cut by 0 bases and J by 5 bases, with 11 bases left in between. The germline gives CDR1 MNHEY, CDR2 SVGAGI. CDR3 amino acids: CASSYSVRLHNEQFF. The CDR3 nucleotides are TGTGCCAGCAGTTACTCCGTACGACTACACAATGAGCAGTTCTTC.

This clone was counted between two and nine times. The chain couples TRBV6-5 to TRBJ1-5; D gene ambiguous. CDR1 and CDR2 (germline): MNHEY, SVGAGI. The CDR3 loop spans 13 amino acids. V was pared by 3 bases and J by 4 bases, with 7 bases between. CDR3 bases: TGTGCCAGCAGTTATTCCGTGAATCAGCCCCAGCATTTT. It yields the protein CASSYSVNQPQHF.

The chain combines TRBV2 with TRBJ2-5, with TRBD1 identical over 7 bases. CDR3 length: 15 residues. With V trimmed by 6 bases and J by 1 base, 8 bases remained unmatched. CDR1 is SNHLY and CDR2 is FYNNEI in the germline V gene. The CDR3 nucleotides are TGTGCCAGCAGATCCGGGACAGCGATCCAAGAGACCCAGTACTTC. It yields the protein CASRSGTAIQETQYF.

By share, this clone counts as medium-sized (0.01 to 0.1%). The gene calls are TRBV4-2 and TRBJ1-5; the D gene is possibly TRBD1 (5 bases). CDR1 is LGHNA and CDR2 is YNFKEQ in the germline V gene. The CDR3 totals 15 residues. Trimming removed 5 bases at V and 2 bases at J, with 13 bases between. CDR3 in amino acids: CASSASGQGNQPQHF. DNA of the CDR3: TGTGCCAGCAGCGCCTCGGGGCAGGGCAATCAGCCCCAGCATTTT.

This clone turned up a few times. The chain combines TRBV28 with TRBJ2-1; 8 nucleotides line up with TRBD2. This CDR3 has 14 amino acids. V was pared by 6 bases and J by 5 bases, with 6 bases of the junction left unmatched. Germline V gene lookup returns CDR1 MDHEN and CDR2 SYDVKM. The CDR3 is CASRAAGGHNEQFF. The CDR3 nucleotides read TGTGCCAGCAGAGCGGCGGGGGGCCACAATGAGCAGTTCTTC.

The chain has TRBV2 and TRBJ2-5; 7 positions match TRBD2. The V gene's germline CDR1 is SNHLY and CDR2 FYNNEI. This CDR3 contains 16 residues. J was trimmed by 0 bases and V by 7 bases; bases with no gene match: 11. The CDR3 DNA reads TGTGCCAGCATTCTGGGGGGGACGGCGAACCAAGAGACCCAGTACTTC. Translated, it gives CASILGGTANQETQYF. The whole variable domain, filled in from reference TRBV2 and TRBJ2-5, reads EPEVTQTPSHQVTQMGQEVILRCVPISNHLYFYWYRQILGQKVEFLVSFYNNEISEKSEIFDDQFSVERPDGSNFTLKIRSTKLEDSAMYFCASILGGTANQETQYFGPGTRLLVL.

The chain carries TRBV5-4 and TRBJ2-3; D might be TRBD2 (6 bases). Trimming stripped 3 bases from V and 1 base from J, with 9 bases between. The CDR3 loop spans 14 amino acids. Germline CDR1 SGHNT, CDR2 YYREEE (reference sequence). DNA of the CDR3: TGTGCCAGCAGCTCCCCGGGGGGCACAGATACGCAGTATTTT. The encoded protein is CASSSPGGTDTQYF.